The 30 T cell receptor beta chains reported below all come from one sample, sequenced in a study of T cell changes during pregnancy in multiple sclerosis. Profiling relied on immunoSEQ multiplex PCR, and the TCRdb table lists in-frame clones only, not all of them. Here the sample spans 95,000 to 110,000 clones, 85% to 95% being singletons. The sequenced sample was peripheral blood, obtained in the third trimester of pregnancy. All receptors come from a female donor in good health, enrolled as a control in a pregnancy study.

This clone was seen only a few times. The chain links TRBV9 to TRBJ1-1, with 8 bases identical to TRBD1. The CDR3 has 17 residues. J gave up 3 bases and V 0 bases, and 10 bases lay outside the gene matches. Germline-derived CDR1 and CDR2 are SGDLS and YYNGEE. CDR3 coding DNA: TGTGCCAGCAGCGTAGCTACGGCAGGGGGCACGGACACTGAAGCTTTCTTT. It translates to CASSVATAGGTDTEAFF.

This rearrangement joins TRBV5-8 to TRBJ1-4; TRBD1 might be the D (5 bases). Germline CDR1 reads SGHTS; CDR2 reads YDEGEE. The CDR3 consists of 16 residues. With 0 bases removed from V and 5 bases from J, the gap between germline ends came to 14 bases. The CDR3: CASSLGGRAGNEKLFF. CDR3 DNA sequence: TGTGCCAGCAGCTTGGGGGGCAGGGCCGGGAATGAAAAACTGTTTTTT.

The chain couples TRBV11-3 to TRBJ1-1; D gene unclear. The CDR3 is 16 residues long. V was shortened by 1 base and J by 1 base, with 13 bases between the two germline ends. The germline gives CDR1 SGHNT, CDR2 YENEEA. CDR3 amino acids: CASSLVRSGRNTEAFF. The CDR3 coding sequence is TGTGCCAGCAGCTTAGTGAGATCCGGGAGGAACACTGAAGCTTTCTTT.

The V call is TRBV4-3, the J call TRBJ1-1; tentative D call: TRBD1 (6 bases). The CDR3 sequence is 16 residues long. CDR1 is LGHNA and CDR2 is YSLEER in the germline V gene. V was shortened by 0 bases and J by 0 bases, with 11 bases between the two germline ends. The CDR3 loop reads CASSQDSGQLNTEAFF. CDR3 DNA: TGCGCCAGCAGCCAAGATTCGGGACAATTGAACACTGAAGCTTTCTTT.

This chain uses TRBV2 with TRBJ2-3; 13 bases line up with TRBD2. The CDR3 length is 14 residues. CDR1 and CDR2 from the germline V gene are SNHLY and FYNNEI. V gave up 10 bases and J gave up 3 bases; unmatched junction bases: 4. In nucleotides, the CDR3 is TGTGCCATCCCGGGACTAGCGGGGACAGATACGCAGTATTTT. Translated: CAIPGLAGTDTQYF.

The rearrangement links TRBV7-3 to TRBJ2-1, with D perhaps matching TRBD2 (7 bases). V lost 2 bases and J lost 1, with 15 bases in between. CDR1 SGHTA and CDR2 FQGTGA come from the germline V gene. This CDR3 spans 17 amino acids. The CDR3 spells CASSLSGGGASYNEQFF. The CDR3 nucleotides are TGTGCCAGCAGCTTATCGGGTGGGGGGGCGTCCTACAATGAGCAGTTCTTC.

The genes are TRBV7-8 and TRBJ1-2; 7 bases match TRBD1. Trimming at V came to 2 bases and at J to 6 bases, leaving 12 bases not matched to a gene. The CDR3 runs to 16 residues. In germline, CDR1 is SGHVS, CDR2 FQNEAQ. CDR3 amino acids: CASSLISGQLIHGYTF. Written as DNA, the CDR3 is TGTGCCAGCAGCTTAATATCGGGACAGCTGATACATGGCTACACCTTC.

The genes are TRBV30 and TRBJ1-6, with 9 nucleotides matching TRBD1. The CDR3 extends over 12 amino acids. Germline V gene data show CDR1 as GTSNPN and CDR2 as SVGIG (reference sequence). The V gene end was trimmed by 7 bases and the J gene end by 9 bases; junction bases not matched to a gene: 4. The CDR3 coding sequence is TGTGCCTTAGACAGGGGGACTTCACCCCTCCACTTT. It specifies CALDRGTSPLHF.

This chain connects TRBV4-3 to TRBJ2-3; 16 bases map to TRBD2. Germline loops: CDR1 LGHNA, CDR2 YSLEER. J was trimmed by 5 bases and V by 3 bases; bases with no gene match: 5. This CDR3 contains 17 residues. The CDR3 loop reads CASSQGTSGGVGDTQYF. CDR3 coding DNA: TGCGCCAGCAGCCAGGGGACTAGCGGGGGGGTAGGAGATACGCAGTATTTT.

The J gene is TRBJ2-3, the V gene TRBV7-9, with a tentative D call TRBD1 (6 bases). The V and J ends lost 4 bases and 3 bases respectively, with 14 bases between them. The length of the CDR3 is 15 residues. The germline V gene has CDR1 SEHNR and CDR2 FQNEAQ (reference sequence). In DNA form, the CDR3 reads TGTGCCAGCAGCTACATACAGGGTACGACAGATACGCAGTATTTT. This sequence encodes CASSYIQGTTDTQYF. Looking up the rest from reference TRBV7-9 and TRBJ2-3 gives the full variable domain: DTGVSQNPRHKITKRGQNVTFRCDPISEHNRLYWYRQTLGQGPEFLTYFQNEAQLEKSRLLSDRFSAERPKGSFSTLEIQRTEQGDSAMYLCASSYIQGTTDTQYFGPGTRLTVL.

V gene TRBV6-1 combines with J gene TRBJ2-1; D gene uncertain. Trimming took off 2 bases at V and 12 bases at J, with 17 bases between the two ends. Germline V gene lookup returns CDR1 MNHNS and CDR2 SASEGT. The length of the CDR3 is 14 residues. The CDR3 here is CASSERPTLHAQFF. The CDR3 region has the DNA TGTGCCAGCAGTGAAAGGCCGACTCTACACGCGCAGTTCTTC.

The rearrangement joins TRBV19 to TRBJ2-3; 12 nucleotides match TRBD2. The V gene's germline CDR1 is LNHDA and CDR2 SQIVND (reference sequence). The V gene end was trimmed by 4 bases and the J gene end by 3 bases; junction bases not matched to a gene: 11. The CDR3 extends over 18 amino acids. The CDR3, as DNA: TGTGCCAGTAGTAACTATCTAGCGGGGGGGTTTTCGACAGATACGCAGTATTTT. Amino acid sequence: CASSNYLAGGFSTDTQYF. The full variable domain, its missing parts supplied by reference TRBV19 and TRBJ2-3, is DGGITQSPKYLFRKEGQNVTLSCEQNLNHDAMYWYRQDPGQGLRLIYYSQIVNDFQKGDIAEGYSVSREKKESFPLTVTSAQKNPTAFYLCASSNYLAGGFSTDTQYFGPGTRLTVL.

Concerning this clone itself: At one of its ends the junction is not consistent with the germline gene, which may arise from a read error. This chain connects TRBV19 to TRBJ1-2; no reliable D call. The CDR3 has 8 residues. Germline lookup yields CDR1 LNHDA and CDR2 SQIVND (reference sequence). The CDR3 is CASTGFHF. CDR3 DNA sequence: TGTGCCAGTACGGGATTTCACTTC.

J is TRBJ2-2 and V is TRBV5-1; 7 bases agree with TRBD1. J gave up 4 bases and V 5 bases, and 8 bases lay outside the gene matches. Looked up from germline, CDR1 is SGHRS and CDR2 is YFSETQ. The CDR3 is made up of 15 amino acids. CDR3 nucleotide sequence: TGCGCCAGCAGAGCCGACAGGGTACGCACCGGGGAGCTGTTTTTT. This encodes CASRADRVRTGELFF. Supplemented by reference TRBV5-1 and TRBJ2-2, the full variable domain reads KAGVTQTPRYLIKTRGQQVTLSCSPISGHRSVSWYQQTPGQGLQFLFEYFSETQRNKGNFPGRFSGRQFSNSRSEMNVSTLELGDSALYLCASRADRVRTGELFFGEGSRLTVL.

This rearrangement joins TRBV5-4 to TRBJ1-2, with TRBD1 matching over 7 bases. The CDR3 extends over 18 amino acids. Germline CDR1 is SGHNT and CDR2 is YYREEE (reference sequence). With 5 bases clipped from V and 1 base from J, the junction kept 17 bases outside the gene matches. In nucleotides, the CDR3 is TGTGCCAGCAGGCATAGGGACAGAACTACTTCACATAACTATGGCTACACCTTC. This translates into CASRHRDRTTSHNYGYTF.

The J gene is TRBJ1-1, the V gene TRBV19, with 12 positions matching TRBD1. The CDR3 sequence is 14 residues long. Per germline, CDR1 LNHDA and CDR2 SQIVND (reference sequence). With 5 bases clipped from V and 3 bases from J, the junction kept 1 base outside the gene matches. The CDR3, as DNA: TGTGCCAGTAGTGGGACAGGGGGCTACACTGAAGCTTTCTTT. Protein: CASSGTGGYTEAFF. Complete variable domain (other parts from reference TRBV19 and TRBJ1-1): DGGITQSPKYLFRKEGQNVTLSCEQNLNHDAMYWYRQDPGQGLRLIYYSQIVNDFQKGDIAEGYSVSREKKESFPLTVTSAQKNPTAFYLCASSGTGGYTEAFFGQGTRLTVV.

The chain has TRBV11-2 and TRBJ1-1; no clear D gene. V was cut by 3 bases and J by 1 base, with 6 bases left in between. This CDR3 region has 13 residues. Germline V gives CDR1 SGHAT, CDR2 FQNNGV. The DNA of the CDR3 is TGTGCCAGCAGCTTCGGGGAGAACACTGAAGCTTTCTTT. Residues: CASSFGENTEAFF.

This clone has a single count. The chain is built from TRBV5-6 and TRBJ2-3; D is possibly TRBD1 (5 bases). Germline CDR1 and CDR2: SGHDT and YYEEEE. Deletions cut 0 bases from V and 5 bases from J, with 19 bases between. CDR3 length: 17 amino acids. DNA of the CDR3: TGTGCCAGCAGCTTGGGATGGGGCCTATCAGACAGAGATACGCAGTATTTT. Encoded protein: CASSLGWGLSDRDTQYF.

CDR3: CASSITSTSGGADTQYF. CDR3 bases: TGTGCCAGTAGTATCACCTCCACTAGCGGGGGGGCAGATACGCAGTATTTT. The chain joins TRBV19 to TRBJ2-3, with TRBD2 matching 13 bases. V shed 3 bases, J shed 4 bases, and the junction held 7 bases outside the gene matches. This CDR3 has 17 residues. CDR1 is LNHDA and CDR2 is SQIVND in the germline V gene (reference sequence).

The V gene is TRBV11-2, the J gene TRBJ2-1; 12 bases match TRBD2. The CDR3 runs to 15 residues. Looked up from germline, CDR1 is SGHAT and CDR2 is FQNNGV. After removal of 1 base from V and 9 bases from J, the junction contained 4 bases not matched to a gene. Here the CDR3 reads CASSLGGTSGLEQFF. The DNA of the CDR3 is TGTGCCAGCAGCTTAGGAGGGACTAGCGGGCTTGAGCAGTTCTTC. Complete variable domain (other parts from reference TRBV11-2 and TRBJ2-1): EAGVAQSPRYKIIEKRQSVAFWCNPISGHATLYWYQQILGQGPKLLIQFQNNGVVDDSQLPKDRFSAERLKGVDSTLKIQPAKLEDSAVYLCASSLGGTSGLEQFFGPGTRLTVL.

The rearrangement joins TRBV30 to TRBJ2-5; weak D call: TRBD2 (6 bases). Germline-derived CDR1 and CDR2 are GTSNPN and SVGIG (reference sequence). Trimming took off 3 bases at V and 1 base at J, with 9 bases between the two ends. This CDR3 contains 13 residues. The DNA of the CDR3 is TGTGCCTGGAGCTTTAGCGGCCAAGAGACCCAGTACTTC. Its translation is CAWSFSGQETQYF.

The chain uses TRBV2 and TRBJ1-2; D not resolved. Trimming removed 0 bases at V and 0 bases at J, with 5 bases between. Germline-derived CDR1 and CDR2 are SNHLY and FYNNEI. This CDR3 spans 14 amino acids. CDR3 sequence: CASSEAGANYGYTF. For the CDR3, the DNA is TGTGCCAGCAGTGAAGCAGGAGCTAACTATGGCTACACCTTC.

CDR3 coding DNA: TGTGCCAGCAGCAAACCGACTAGTTTAGAGACCCAGTACTTC. Translation: CASSKPTSLETQYF. The V and J genes are TRBV11-3 and TRBJ2-5; the D gene is possibly TRBD2 (6 bases). V lost 5 bases and J lost 4, with 14 bases in between. The germline V gene has CDR1 SGHNT and CDR2 YENEEA. CDR3 length: 14 residues.

The V and J genes are TRBV18 and TRBJ1-2; tentatively, D is TRBD1 (5 bases). This CDR3 comprises 14 residues. Germline V gives CDR1 KGHSH, CDR2 LQKENI. The V gene lost 1 base and the J gene lost 7 bases, with 13 bases spanning the gap. CDR3 loop: CASSPQGSVGGYTF. CDR3 DNA: TGTGCCAGCTCACCACAGGGGTCCGTGGGTGGCTACACCTTC.

The chain carries TRBV28 and TRBJ1-3; 8 nucleotides line up with TRBD1. The CDR3 length is 16 residues. CDR1 is MDHEN, CDR2 SYDVKM, per germline. V shed 6 bases, J shed 1 base, and the junction held 8 bases outside the gene matches. CDR3 nucleotides: TGTGCCAGCAGATCCGGGACAGGATGGTCTGGAAACACCATATATTTT. Residues: CASRSGTGWSGNTIYF.

This sequence joins TRBV4-1 and TRBJ1-3; TRBD1 is a possible D gene (5 bases). Germline CDR1 reads MGHRA; CDR2 reads YSYEKL. V was trimmed by 1 base and J by 0 bases, leaving 10 bases between them. This CDR3 region has 16 residues. Here the CDR3 reads CASSQGRGNSGNTIYF. DNA for the CDR3: TGCGCCAGCAGCCAAGGGAGGGGTAACTCTGGAAACACCATATATTTT.

This clone was recorded once. V is TRBV27 and J is TRBJ1-2, with D tentatively TRBD1 (6 bases). The CDR3 has 16 amino acids. The germline V gene encodes CDR1 MNHEY and CDR2 SMNVEV (reference sequence). With 4 bases removed from V and 3 bases from J, the gap between germline ends came to 18 bases. Written as DNA, the CDR3 is TGTGCCAGCAGTTCGAGGACAGATAGTTCATACTATGGCTACACCTTC. It encodes CASSSRTDSSYYGYTF.

The chain carries TRBV7-8 and TRBJ2-1, with 8 nucleotides matching TRBD1. J was trimmed by 8 bases and V by 5 bases; bases with no gene match: 5. The CDR3 loop spans 13 amino acids. The germline CDR1 and CDR2 sequences are SGHVS and FQNEAQ. CDR3 nucleotide sequence: TGTGCCAGCAGCCAAGACAGGGGTCATGAGCAGTTCTTC. This encodes CASSQDRGHEQFF.

The chain combines TRBV2 with TRBJ1-1; 8 nucleotides agree with TRBD1. V dropped 7 bases and J dropped 1; count of bases not matched to a gene: 5. CDR1 SNHLY and CDR2 FYNNEI come from the germline V gene. This CDR3 has 14 residues. The CDR3 spells CASIWTGRNTEAFF. As DNA, the CDR3 is TGTGCCAGCATTTGGACAGGGCGGAACACTGAAGCTTTCTTT.

The chain couples TRBV27 to TRBJ2-2; D possibly corresponds to TRBD2 (6 bases). The CDR3 sequence is 13 residues long. Germline V CDR1 and CDR2: MNHEY, SMNVEV (reference sequence). Trimming took off 3 bases at V and 6 bases at J, with 8 bases between the two ends. CDR3 sequence reads: CASSLRGAGELFF. CDR3 DNA sequence: TGTGCCAGCAGTTTGCGGGGAGCCGGGGAGCTGTTTTTT.